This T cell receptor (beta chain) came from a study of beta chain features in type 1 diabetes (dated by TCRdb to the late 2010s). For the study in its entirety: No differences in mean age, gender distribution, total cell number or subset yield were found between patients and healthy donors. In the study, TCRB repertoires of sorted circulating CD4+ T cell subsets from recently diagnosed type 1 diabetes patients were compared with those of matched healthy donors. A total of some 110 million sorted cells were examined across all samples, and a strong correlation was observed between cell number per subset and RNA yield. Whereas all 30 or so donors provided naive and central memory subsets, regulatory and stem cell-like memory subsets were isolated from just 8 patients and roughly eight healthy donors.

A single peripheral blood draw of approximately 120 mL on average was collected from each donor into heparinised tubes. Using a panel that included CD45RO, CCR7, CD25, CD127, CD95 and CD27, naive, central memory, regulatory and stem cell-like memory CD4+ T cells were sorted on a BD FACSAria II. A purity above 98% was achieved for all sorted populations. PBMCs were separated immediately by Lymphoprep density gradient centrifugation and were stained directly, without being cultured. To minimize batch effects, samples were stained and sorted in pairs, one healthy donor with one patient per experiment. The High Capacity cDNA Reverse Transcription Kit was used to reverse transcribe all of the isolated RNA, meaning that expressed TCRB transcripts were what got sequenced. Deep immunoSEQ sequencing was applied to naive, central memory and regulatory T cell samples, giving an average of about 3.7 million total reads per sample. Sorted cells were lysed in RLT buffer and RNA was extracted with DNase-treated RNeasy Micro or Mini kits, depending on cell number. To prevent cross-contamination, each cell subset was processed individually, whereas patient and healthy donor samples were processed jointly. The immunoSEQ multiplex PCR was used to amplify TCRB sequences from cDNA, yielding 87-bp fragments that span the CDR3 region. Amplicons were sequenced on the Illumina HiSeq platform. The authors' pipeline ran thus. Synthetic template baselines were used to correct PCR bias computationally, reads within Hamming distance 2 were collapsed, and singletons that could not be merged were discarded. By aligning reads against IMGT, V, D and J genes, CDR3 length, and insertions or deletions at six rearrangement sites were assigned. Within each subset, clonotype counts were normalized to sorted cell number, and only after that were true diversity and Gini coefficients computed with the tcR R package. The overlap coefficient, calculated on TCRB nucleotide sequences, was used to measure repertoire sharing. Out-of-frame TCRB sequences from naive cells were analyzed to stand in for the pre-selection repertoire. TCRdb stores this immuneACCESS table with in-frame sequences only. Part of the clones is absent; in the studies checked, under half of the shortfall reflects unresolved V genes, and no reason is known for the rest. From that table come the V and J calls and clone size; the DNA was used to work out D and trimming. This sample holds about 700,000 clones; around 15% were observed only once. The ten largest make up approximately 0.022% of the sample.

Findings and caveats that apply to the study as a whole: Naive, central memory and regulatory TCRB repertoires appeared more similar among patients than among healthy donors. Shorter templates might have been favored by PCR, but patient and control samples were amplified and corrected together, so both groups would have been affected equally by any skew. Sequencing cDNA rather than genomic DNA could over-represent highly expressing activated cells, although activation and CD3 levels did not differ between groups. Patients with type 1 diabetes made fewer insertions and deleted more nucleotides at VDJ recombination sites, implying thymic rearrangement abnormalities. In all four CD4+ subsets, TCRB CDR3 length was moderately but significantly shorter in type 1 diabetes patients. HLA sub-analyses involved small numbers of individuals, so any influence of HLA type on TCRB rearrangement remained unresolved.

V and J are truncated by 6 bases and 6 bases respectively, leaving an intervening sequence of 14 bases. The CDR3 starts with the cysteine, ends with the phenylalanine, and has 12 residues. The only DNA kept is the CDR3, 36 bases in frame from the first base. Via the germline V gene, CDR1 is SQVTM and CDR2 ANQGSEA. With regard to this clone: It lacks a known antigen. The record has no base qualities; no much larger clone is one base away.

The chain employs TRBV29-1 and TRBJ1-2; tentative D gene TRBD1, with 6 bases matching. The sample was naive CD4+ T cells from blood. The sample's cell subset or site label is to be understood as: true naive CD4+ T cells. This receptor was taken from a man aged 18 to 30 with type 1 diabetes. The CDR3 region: CSVGTIEDGYTF. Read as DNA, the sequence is TGCAGCGTCGGGACAATAGAGGATGGCTACACCTTC.